The 17 T cell receptor beta chains in this list originate from one sample, sequenced in a study of T cell changes during pregnancy in multiple sclerosis. The method was immunoSEQ multiplex PCR; TCRdb's version includes in-frame clones alone and lacks a portion of them. This table has roughly 69,000 clones, about 91% appearing once. Sequencing was performed on CD4+ T cells from peripheral blood mononuclear cells, taken in the third trimester of pregnancy. The receptors originated from a female donor in good health, enrolled as a control in a pregnancy study.

The J gene is TRBJ2-7, the V gene TRBV6-5; tentatively, D is TRBD1 (6 bases). This CDR3 contains 15 residues. The germline V gene encodes CDR1 MNHEY and CDR2 SVGAGI. Trimming cost V 0 bases and J 10 bases, with 19 bases left between them. The CDR3, as DNA: TGTGCCAGCAGTTACTCGACAGTATCACAGGGCGAACAGTACTTC. The encoded protein is CASSYSTVSQGEQYF.

This rearrangement joins TRBV29-1 to TRBJ1-1; TRBD1 agrees at 10 bases. Per germline, CDR1 SQVTM and CDR2 ANQGSEA. The junction had 3 bases not matched to a gene; V was cut back by 7 bases and J by 4 bases. The CDR3 length is 12 residues. The CDR3 is CSGWTGGTEAFF. The CDR3 nucleotides are TGCAGCGGATGGACAGGGGGCACTGAAGCTTTCTTT.

The chain has TRBV4-2 and TRBJ2-5; a possible D gene is TRBD2 (6 bases). The CDR3 sequence is 14 residues long. V lost 4 bases and J lost 0, with 9 bases in between. Germline CDR1 reads LGHNA; CDR2 reads YNFKEQ. The CDR3 reads CASSPGLNQETQYF. The CDR3 bases are TGTGCCAGCAGCCCGGGACTGAACCAAGAGACCCAGTACTTC.

The chain links TRBV19 to TRBJ1-4, with 7 bases fitting TRBD1. Germline lookup yields CDR1 LNHDA and CDR2 SQIVND (reference sequence). The CDR3 runs 16 residues. V lost 5 bases to trimming and J lost 3 bases; unmatched junction nucleotides: 9. CDR3 loop: CASSPSRGQANEKLFF. Here the CDR3 DNA reads TGTGCCAGTAGTCCAAGCCGTGGACAGGCTAATGAAAAACTGTTTTTT.

This clone came up once. The chain carries TRBV18 and TRBJ2-7; a weak D match, TRBD1 (5 bases). The CDR3 is made up of 14 amino acids. V lost 6 bases and J 4 bases, leaving 16 bases between the germline ends. In germline, CDR1 is KGHSH, CDR2 LQKENI. The CDR3 DNA follows: TGTGCCAGCTCTCGAGGCAGGGCCGTATACGAGCAGTACTTC. Translating gives CASSRGRAVYEQYF. The whole variable domain, filled in from reference TRBV18 and TRBJ2-7, reads NAGVMQNPRHLVRRRGQEARLRCSPMKGHSHVYWYRQLPEEGLKFMVYLQKENIIDESGMPKERFSAEFPKEGPSILRIQQVVRGDSAAYFCASSRGRAVYEQYFGPGTRLTVT.

CDR3 sequence (DNA): TGTGCCAGCAGCTTCCAGACAGGGAGCGCTGAAGCTTTCTTT. Protein: CASSFQTGSAEAFF. J is TRBJ1-1 and V is TRBV7-3; 7 bases map to TRBD1. Germline V gene data show CDR1 as SGHTA and CDR2 as FQGTGA. The CDR3 runs to 14 residues. The V gene end was trimmed by 3 bases and the J gene end by 6 bases; junction bases not matched to a gene: 7.

CDR3 amino acids: CAISESVRGGGETQYF. CDR3 DNA sequence: TGTGCCATCAGTGAGTCCGTACGGGGGGGCGGAGAGACCCAGTACTTC. The V and J genes are TRBV10-3 and TRBJ2-5, with 8 bases matching TRBD2. V shed 0 bases and J 4 bases; nucleotides not matched to a gene: 7. The CDR3 is 16 amino acids. Germline CDR1 reads ENHRY; CDR2 reads SYGVKD.

The V call is TRBV7-9, the J call TRBJ1-1; possible D gene TRBD1, 5 bases. The CDR3 extends over 14 amino acids. Germline V lookup: CDR1 SEHNR, CDR2 FQNEAQ (reference sequence). V dropped 3 bases and J dropped 5 bases, with 13 bases sitting between them. The CDR3 loop is CASSLGQGETEAFF. For the CDR3, the DNA is TGTGCCAGCAGCTTGGGGCAGGGTGAAACTGAAGCTTTCTTT.

This sequence joins TRBV19 and TRBJ2-1, with TRBD2 matching 13 bases. Germline V gene sequence: CDR1 LNHDA, CDR2 SQIVND (reference sequence). With V trimmed by 3 bases and J by 4 bases, 3 bases remained unmatched. The CDR3 has 16 amino acids. The CDR3 loop reads CASSIGLAGEYNEQFF. The CDR3 coding sequence is TGTGCCAGTAGTATTGGACTAGCGGGGGAATACAATGAGCAGTTCTTC.

V gene TRBV5-1 combines with J gene TRBJ1-6; D might be TRBD1 (6 bases). From germline, CDR1 is SGHRS and CDR2 YFSETQ. The CDR3 has 15 residues. Trimming shortened V by 4 bases and J by 7 bases, and 15 bases separated the two germline ends. CDR3: CASSVGEGGNSPLHF. CDR3 sequence (DNA): TGCGCCAGCAGCGTGGGCGAGGGGGGGAATTCACCCCTCCACTTT.

The chain employs TRBV19 and TRBJ1-1, with 9 bases that match TRBD1. The CDR3 consists of 16 residues. Germline V gene lookup returns CDR1 LNHDA and CDR2 SQIVND (reference sequence). Trimming took 3 bases from V and 4 from J; bases not matched to a gene: 9. CDR3 nucleotides: TGTGCCAGTAGTATTAGGGACAGGGCGTTGGGCACTGAAGCTTTCTTT. This gives the protein CASSIRDRALGTEAFF.

This chain links TRBV7-9 with TRBJ1-2; D call uncertain. Germline V CDR1 and CDR2: SEHNR, FQNEAQ (reference sequence). Trimming left V 1 base short and J 8 bases short, with 11 bases between. The CDR3 covers 13 residues. CDR3 sequence (DNA): TGTGCCAGCAGCTTAGGGGCATTTGAAGGCTACACCTTC. Translating gives CASSLGAFEGYTF.

The V gene is TRBV19, the J gene TRBJ1-5; D remains ambiguous. CDR1 LNHDA and CDR2 SQIVND come from the germline V gene (reference sequence). Between the trimmed V and J ends, which lost 4 bases and 6 bases, there was a span of 16 bases. This CDR3 comprises 15 residues. CDR3: CASSTGAGKGQPQHF. Written as DNA, the CDR3 is TGTGCCAGTAGTACCGGAGCGGGTAAGGGTCAGCCCCAGCATTTT.

CDR3 nucleotide sequence: TGTGCCAGTAGTATTAGGGACAGTAACTATGGCTACACCTTC. Translating gives CASSIRDSNYGYTF. The chain recombines TRBV19 with TRBJ1-2; TRBD1 matches 7 bases. This CDR3 is built from 14 residues. The V segment lost 3 bases and the J segment 1 base; nucleotides outside the gene matches: 2. Germline CDR1 reads LNHDA; CDR2 reads SQIVND (reference sequence).

This chain links TRBV4-1 with TRBJ2-5; 10 bases are shared with TRBD1. V was pared by 1 base and J by 3 bases, with 8 bases of the junction left unmatched. The V gene's germline CDR1 is MGHRA and CDR2 YSYEKL. This CDR3 spans 17 amino acids. This chain's CDR3 is CASSQVWTGTGEETQYF. The CDR3 nucleotides are TGCGCCAGCAGCCAAGTTTGGACCGGGACAGGGGAAGAGACCCAGTACTTC.

V is TRBV5-4 and J is TRBJ2-1, with 7 bases aligning to TRBD1. J gave up 4 bases and V 4 bases, and 11 bases lay outside the gene matches. The CDR3 length is 16 residues. CDR1 and CDR2 (germline): SGHNT, YYREEE (reference sequence). CDR3 sequence: CASSLGGLGLYNEQFF. CDR3 DNA: TGTGCCAGCAGCCTAGGGGGCCTAGGGCTTTACAATGAGCAGTTCTTC.

This chain's CDR3 is CASSRGFLGNQPQHF. The DNA for the CDR3 is TGCGCCAGCAGCCGCGGTTTTTTGGGCAATCAGCCCCAGCATTTT. The chain employs TRBV4-1 and TRBJ1-5; D is undetermined. This CDR3 comprises 15 residues. Per the germline V gene, CDR1 is MGHRA and CDR2 is YSYEKL. Trimming cost V 4 bases and J 2 bases, with 12 bases left between them.